What follows describes a single TCR beta chain. As yet, its antigen is unknown. The data were obtained in a study of cytomegalovirus exposure and HLA in healthy donors. General study points: The Asian-associated ancestry cluster reportedly had fewer N-insertions than the roughly 670-donor mean in a later analysis.

The germline V gene encodes CDR1 SGDLS and CDR2 YYNGEE. The V end lost 0 bases, the J end lost 5 bases, and 11 bases lay between the germline ends. This CDR3 is 14 amino acids long. Researchers ran the PCR with 60 Vbeta and 13 Jbeta primers. Some clones are missing from TCRdb's copy, which holds only in-frame ones; the method was immunoSEQ multiplex PCR. The table has 110,000 to 150,000 clones, around two thirds seen once. The origin of this receptor is a man younger than 30 in good health and CMV-seropositive. The sample taken for sequencing was PBMCs. The V call is TRBV9, the J call TRBJ1-2; possibly TRBD1 for D (6 bases). CDR3 sequence: CASSVGGQTYGYTF. The DNA of the CDR3 is TGTGCCAGCAGCGTAGGTGGACAGACATATGGCTACACCTTC.